This record looks at one T cell receptor beta chain sequence and its context. Its antigen is unknown. Profiled with immunoSEQ multiplex PCR; TCRdb holds only in-frame clones, not every one. The table lists 15,000 to 20,000 clones, around 80% of them singletons. Trimming pared 0 bases from V and 2 bases from J, leaving 15 bases between. The CDR3 extends over 16 amino acids. CDR1 is SQVTM and CDR2 is ANQGSEA in the germline V gene. This entry comes from a study of T cell clonotyping in hematopoietic cell transplantation. Findings and limits, study-wide: CD4 and CD8 repertoire contributions could not be separated without sorting.

The gene calls are TRBV29-1 and TRBJ2-3, with D perhaps matching TRBD1 or TRBD2 (6 bases each). The sequence came from a man in his 60s in good health. Some clones in this sample may be carry-over from other donors' samples. Source material: peripheral blood mononuclear cells. The CDR3 region is CSVEEGASANTDTQYF. The CDR3 DNA reads as TGCAGCGTTGAAGAGGGGGCTAGCGCAAACACAGATACGCAGTATTTT.